This T cell receptor beta chain was obtained from a study of Graves' ophthalmopathy and Graves' hyperthyroidism. CDR3 regions of TCR beta were amplified from RNA transcripts. A first-round RT-PCR used HTBI primers, followed by a second-round multiplex PCR. MiXCR, run by TCRdb on the multiplex PCR reads, gives a single entry per CDR3 protein. This table holds around 670,000 distinct CDR3 sequences, roughly two fifths found once. With a duration under 3 months, ophthalmopathy in the donors showed moderate-to-severe activity, CAS ≥3 and NOSPECS ≥4. None of the included patients had other autoimmune diseases, uncontrolled infections, pregnancy or lactation, as these led to exclusion. The length of the CDR3 is 15 residues. The junction had 10 bases not matched to a gene; V was cut back by 4 bases and J by 7 bases. Germline V gene sequence: CDR1 SGHVS, CDR2 FNYEAQ.

What was sequenced was peripheral blood. The receptor was isolated from an adult man with Graves' ophthalmopathy. The chain combines TRBV7-6 with TRBJ1-5, with 7 bases matching TRBD1. CDR3 amino acids: CASSSTGVVEQPQHF. The CDR3 DNA follows: TGTGCCAGCAGCTCCACAGGGGTGGTCGAGCAGCCCCAGCATTTT.